This paragraph reports one TCR beta chain. The antigen is undetermined. This sample is drawn from a study of blood T cells in healthy people across ages. Regarding the study as a whole: Getting older went along with TCR beta diversity per million T cells dropping roughly linearly.

PCR was performed a second time for about 7 to 11 cycles using a sample-barcoded 5' primer and a J-beta primer mix. TCRdb re-called the 5' RACE reads through MiXCR, storing one row per CDR3 protein. The sample records around 1,100,000 distinct CDR3 sequences, about two fifths being singletons. V lost 0 bases to trimming and J lost 4 bases, with 12 bases between them. CDR1 is MGHRA and CDR2 is YSYEKL in the germline V gene. CDR3 length: 15 amino acids. Aged about 6 to 90, donors were systemically healthy Caucasians from Russia. Staff drew ten milliliters of peripheral blood from each donor. The receptor comes from a man younger than 35 in good health. What was sequenced was blood. The chain joins TRBV4-1 to TRBJ1-2; D possibly corresponds to TRBD1 (5 bases). The CDR3 region has the DNA TGCGCCAGCAGCCAAGATGGGTTGACAGTCTATGGCTACACCTTC. It codes for CASSQDGLTVYGYTF.